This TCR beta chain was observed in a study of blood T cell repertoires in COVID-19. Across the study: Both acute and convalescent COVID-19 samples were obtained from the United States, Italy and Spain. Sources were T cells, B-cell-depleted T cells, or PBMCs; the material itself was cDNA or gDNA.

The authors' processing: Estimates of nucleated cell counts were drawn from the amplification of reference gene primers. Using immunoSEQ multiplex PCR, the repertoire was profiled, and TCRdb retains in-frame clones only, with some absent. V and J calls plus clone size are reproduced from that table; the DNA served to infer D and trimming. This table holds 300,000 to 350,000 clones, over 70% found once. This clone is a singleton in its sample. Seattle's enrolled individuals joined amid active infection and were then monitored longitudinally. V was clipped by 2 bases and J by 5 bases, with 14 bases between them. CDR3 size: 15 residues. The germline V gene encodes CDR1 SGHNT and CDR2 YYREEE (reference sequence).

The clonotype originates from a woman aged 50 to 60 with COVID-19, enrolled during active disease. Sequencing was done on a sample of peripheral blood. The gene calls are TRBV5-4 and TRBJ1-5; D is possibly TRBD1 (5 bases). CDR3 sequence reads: CASSFSGHGDQPQHF. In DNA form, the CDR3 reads TGTGCCAGCAGCTTTTCCGGACACGGAGATCAGCCCCAGCATTTT.